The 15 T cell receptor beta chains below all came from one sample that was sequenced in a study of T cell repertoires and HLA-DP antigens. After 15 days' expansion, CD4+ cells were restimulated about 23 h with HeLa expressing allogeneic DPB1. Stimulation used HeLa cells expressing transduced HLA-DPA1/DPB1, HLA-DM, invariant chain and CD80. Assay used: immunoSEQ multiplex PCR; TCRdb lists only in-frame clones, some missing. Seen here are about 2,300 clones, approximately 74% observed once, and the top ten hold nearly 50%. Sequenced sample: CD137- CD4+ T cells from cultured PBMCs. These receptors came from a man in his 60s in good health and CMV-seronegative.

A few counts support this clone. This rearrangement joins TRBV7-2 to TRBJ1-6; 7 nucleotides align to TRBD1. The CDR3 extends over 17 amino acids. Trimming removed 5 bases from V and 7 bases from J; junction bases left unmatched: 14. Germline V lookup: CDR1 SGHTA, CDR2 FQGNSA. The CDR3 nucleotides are TGTGCCAGCAGCCCCCACAGGGGAGGACTCGGAAATTCACCCCTCCACTTT. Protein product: CASSPHRGGLGNSPLHF. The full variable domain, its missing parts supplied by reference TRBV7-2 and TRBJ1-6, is GAGVSQSPSNKVTEKGKDVELRCDPISGHTALYWYRQSLGQGLEFLIYFQGNSAPDKSGLPSDRFSAERTGGSVSTLTIQRTQQEDSAVYLCASSPHRGGLGNSPLHFGNGTRLTVT.

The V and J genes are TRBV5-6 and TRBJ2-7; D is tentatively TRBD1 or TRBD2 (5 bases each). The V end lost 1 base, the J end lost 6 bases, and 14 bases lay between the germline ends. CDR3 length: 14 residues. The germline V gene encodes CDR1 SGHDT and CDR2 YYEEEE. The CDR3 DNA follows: TGTGCCAGCAGCTTGCCCGGGACGGTGTCCGAGCAGTACGTC. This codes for CASSLPGTVSEQYV.

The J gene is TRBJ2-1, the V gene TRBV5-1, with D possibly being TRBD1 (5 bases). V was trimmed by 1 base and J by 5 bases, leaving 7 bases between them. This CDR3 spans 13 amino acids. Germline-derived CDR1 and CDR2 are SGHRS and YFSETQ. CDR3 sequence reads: CASSLRGDNEQFF. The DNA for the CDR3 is TGCGCCAGCAGCTTGAGGGGCGACAATGAGCAGTTCTTC.

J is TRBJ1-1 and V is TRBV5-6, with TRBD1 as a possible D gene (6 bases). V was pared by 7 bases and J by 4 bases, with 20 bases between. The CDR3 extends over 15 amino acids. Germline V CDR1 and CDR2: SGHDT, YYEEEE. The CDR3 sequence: CASFSGQGRFTEAFF. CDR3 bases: TGTGCCAGCTTCAGCGGGCAGGGGAGATTCACTGAAGCTTTCTTT. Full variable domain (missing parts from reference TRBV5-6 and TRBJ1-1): DAGVTQSPTHLIKTRGQQVTLRCSPKSGHDTVSWYQQALGQGPQFIFQYYEEEERQRGNFPDRFSGHQFPNYSSELNVNALLLGDSALYLCASFSGQGRFTEAFFGQGTRLTVV.

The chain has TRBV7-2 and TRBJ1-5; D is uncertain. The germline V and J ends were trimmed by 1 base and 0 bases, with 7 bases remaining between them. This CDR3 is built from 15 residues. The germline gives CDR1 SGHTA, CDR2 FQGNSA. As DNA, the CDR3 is TGTGCCAGCAGCTTAGAAGGGAATAGCAATCAGCCCCAGCATTTT. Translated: CASSLEGNSNQPQHF. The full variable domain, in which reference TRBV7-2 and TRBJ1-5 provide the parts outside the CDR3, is GAGVSQSPSNKVTEKGKDVELRCDPISGHTALYWYRQSLGQGLEFLIYFQGNSAPDKSGLPSDRFSAERTGGSVSTLTIQRTQQEDSAVYLCASSLEGNSNQPQHFGDGTRLSIL.

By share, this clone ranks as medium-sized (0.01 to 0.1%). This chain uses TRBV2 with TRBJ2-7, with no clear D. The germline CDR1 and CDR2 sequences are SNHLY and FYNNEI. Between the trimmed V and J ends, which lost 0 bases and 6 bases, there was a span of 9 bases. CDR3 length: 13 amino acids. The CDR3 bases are TGTGCCAGCAGTGAAGCGCAAAGTGGCGAGCAGTACTTC. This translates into CASSEAQSGEQYF.

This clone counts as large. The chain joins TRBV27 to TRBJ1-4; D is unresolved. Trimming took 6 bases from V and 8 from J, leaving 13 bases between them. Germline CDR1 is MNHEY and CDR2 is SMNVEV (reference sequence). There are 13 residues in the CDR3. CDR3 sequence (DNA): TGTGCCAGCAGGCGCGGACCAAAGGAAAAACTGTTTTTT. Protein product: CASRRGPKEKLFF.

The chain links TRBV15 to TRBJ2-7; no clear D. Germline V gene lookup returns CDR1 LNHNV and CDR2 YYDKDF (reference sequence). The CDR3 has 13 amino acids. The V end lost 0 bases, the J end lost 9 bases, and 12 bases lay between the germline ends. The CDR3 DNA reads TGTGCCACCAGCAGAGATTTCGGCAGTTGGCAGTACGTC. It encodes CATSRDFGSWQYV.

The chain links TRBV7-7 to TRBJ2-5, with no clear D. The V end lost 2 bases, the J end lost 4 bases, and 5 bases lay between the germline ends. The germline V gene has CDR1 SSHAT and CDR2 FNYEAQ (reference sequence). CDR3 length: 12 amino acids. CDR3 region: CASSLNGETQYF. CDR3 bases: TGTGCCAGCAGCTTAAACGGAGAGACCCAGTACTTC.

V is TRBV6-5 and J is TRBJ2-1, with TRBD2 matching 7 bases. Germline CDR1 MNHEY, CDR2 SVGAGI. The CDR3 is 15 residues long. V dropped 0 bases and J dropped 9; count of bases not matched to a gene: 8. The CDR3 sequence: CASSYSGLPPGEQFF. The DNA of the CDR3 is TGTGCCAGCAGTTACTCGGGACTACCTCCGGGTGAGCAGTTCTTC.

CDR3 residues: CSSSGVNTEAFF. The CDR3 region has the DNA TGCAGCTCCTCGGGGGTGAACACTGAAGCTTTCTTT. V usage is TRBV29-1 and J usage is TRBJ1-1, with a weak D call TRBD1 (5 bases). This CDR3 contains 12 residues. Between the trimmed V and J ends, which lost 8 bases and 0 bases, there was a span of 10 bases. In germline, CDR1 is SQVTM, CDR2 ANQGSEA.

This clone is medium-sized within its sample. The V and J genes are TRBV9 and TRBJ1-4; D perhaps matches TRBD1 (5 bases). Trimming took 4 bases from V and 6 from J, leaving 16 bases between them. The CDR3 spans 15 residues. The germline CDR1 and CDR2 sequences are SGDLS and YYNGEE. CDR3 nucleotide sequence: TGTGCCAGCAGCCTTCGCCGGGACCCCGATGAAAAACTGTTTTTT. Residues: CASSLRRDPDEKLFF.

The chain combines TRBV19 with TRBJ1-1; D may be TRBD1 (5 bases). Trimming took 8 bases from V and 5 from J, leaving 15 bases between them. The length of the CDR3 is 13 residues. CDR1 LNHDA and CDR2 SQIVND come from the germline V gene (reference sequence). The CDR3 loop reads CASLSEGRTEAFF. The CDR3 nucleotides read TGTGCCAGTCTGTCGGAGGGGCGGACTGAAGCTTTCTTT.

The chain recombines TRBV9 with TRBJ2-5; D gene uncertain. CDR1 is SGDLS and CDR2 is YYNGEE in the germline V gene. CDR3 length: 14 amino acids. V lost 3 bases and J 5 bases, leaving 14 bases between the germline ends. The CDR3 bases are TGTGCCAGCAGCGCTAGGAGCTTCGGGGAGACCCAGTACTTC. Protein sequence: CASSARSFGETQYF.

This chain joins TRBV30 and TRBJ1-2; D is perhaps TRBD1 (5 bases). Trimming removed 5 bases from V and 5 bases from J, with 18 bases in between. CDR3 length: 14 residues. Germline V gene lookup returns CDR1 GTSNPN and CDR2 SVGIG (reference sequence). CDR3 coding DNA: TGTGCCTGGCGGCGGAGGGGCGCCCAATATGGCTACACCTTC. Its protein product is CAWRRRGAQYGYTF.